The clone carrying this T cell receptor beta chain showed up just a few times. Its antigen is currently unknown. Then a second PCR, running about 6 to 11 cycles, was carried out with a sample-barcoded 5' primer and a J-beta primer mix. TCRdb reanalysed the 5' RACE reads using MiXCR and keeps one entry per CDR3 protein. Seen here are about a million distinct CDR3 sequences, roughly 51% observed once, and the top ten hold around 21%. This record belongs to a study of blood T cells in healthy people across ages. The study, taken as a whole, reports: With age, beta diversity per million T cells declined roughly linearly, significantly by approximately 40.

The germline V and J ends were trimmed by 3 bases and 4 bases, with 9 bases remaining between them. The CDR3 totals 13 residues. This sequence originates from a woman aged 60-70 years in good health. The sequencing sample was made of blood. The chain combines TRBV12-3 or TRBV12-4 with TRBJ1-2; D ambiguous. The CDR3 sequence: CASSFAGAYGYTF. CDR3 sequence (DNA): TGTGCCAGCAGTTTCGCGGGTGCCTATGGCTACACCTTC.